Listed below are T cell receptor beta chains from one sample, sequenced in a study of blood T cell repertoires in COVID-19. The method was immunoSEQ multiplex PCR; TCRdb's version includes in-frame clones alone and lacks a portion of them. In the table there are over 150,000 clones, approximately 81% of which are singletons. Material for sequencing was peripheral blood. Receptor source: a man aged 40-55 years with acute or convalescent COVID-19. Each CDR3 is given without its conserved first and last residue. D genes are given only for firm matches.

NA TRBJ2-7 TRBV4-2 ASSQDLGEIYEQY
TRBD1 TRBJ2-5 TRBV2 ASRFGQDLGTQY
NA TRBJ1-2 TRBV2 ASKGGGSGYT
NA TRBJ2-3 TRBV7-2 ASSSGGDTQY
NA TRBJ1-5 TRBV19 ASSIELQNWNQPQH
TRBD1 TRBJ1-5 TRBV30 AWTPGQGFHQPQH
TRBD1 TRBJ1-4 TRBV5-4 ASSLALTGGDEKLF
NA TRBJ1-1 TRBV3-1/TRBV3-2 ASSPDVGGTEAF
TRBD1 TRBJ2-6 TRBV6-2/TRBV6-3 ASSRDSLSGANVLT
NA TRBJ2-3 TRBV6-2/TRBV6-3 ASSYGGLTDTQY
NA TRBJ1-2 TRBV29-1 SVDLKGARGYT
NA TRBJ2-6 TRBV7-2 ASSLLPGANVLT
NA TRBJ2-1 TRBV7-8 ASSTRGVGKINEQF
NA TRBJ2-2 TRBV6-4 ASSVSGLYRGAV
NA TRBJ1-1 TRBV7-9 ASTPSPRRMNTEAF
TRBD1 TRBJ1-1 TRBV10-3 AISEPTGQGRAF
TRBD2 TRBJ2-1 TRBV5-4 ASSFSGGIYEQF
TRBD1 TRBJ2-5 TRBV11-2 ASSSAQGQGWTLAETQY
NA TRBJ1-1 TRBV30 AWTTSLTEAF
TRBD1 TRBJ1-6 TRBV7-2 ASSPQGARYNSPLH
NA TRBJ1-5 TRBV6-5 ASSPDSSPNQPQH
NA TRBJ1-1 TRBV10-3 AAQQGADFEAF